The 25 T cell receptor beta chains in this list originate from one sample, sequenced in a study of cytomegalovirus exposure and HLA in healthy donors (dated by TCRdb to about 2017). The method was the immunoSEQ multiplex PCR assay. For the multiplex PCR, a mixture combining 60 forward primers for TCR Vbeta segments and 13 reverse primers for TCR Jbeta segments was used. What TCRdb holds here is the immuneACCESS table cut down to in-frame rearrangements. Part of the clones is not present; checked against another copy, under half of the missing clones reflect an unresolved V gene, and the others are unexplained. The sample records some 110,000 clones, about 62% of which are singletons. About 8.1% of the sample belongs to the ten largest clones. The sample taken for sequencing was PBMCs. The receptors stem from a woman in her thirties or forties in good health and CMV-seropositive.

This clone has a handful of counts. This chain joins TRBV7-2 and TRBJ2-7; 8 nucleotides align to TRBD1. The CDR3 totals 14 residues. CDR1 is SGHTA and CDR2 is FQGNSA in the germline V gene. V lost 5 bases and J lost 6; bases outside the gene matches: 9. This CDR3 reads CASSNSPGTGEQYF. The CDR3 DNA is TGTGCCAGCAGCAATAGTCCGGGGACAGGCGAGCAGTACTTC.

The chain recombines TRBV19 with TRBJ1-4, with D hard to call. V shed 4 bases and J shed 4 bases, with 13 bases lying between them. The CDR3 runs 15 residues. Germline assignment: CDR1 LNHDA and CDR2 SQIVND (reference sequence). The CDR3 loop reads CASSRAPRSNEKLFF. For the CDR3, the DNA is TGTGCCAGTAGTAGGGCGCCCCGAAGTAATGAAAAACTGTTTTTT. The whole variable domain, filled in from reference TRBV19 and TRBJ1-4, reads DGGITQSPKYLFRKEGQNVTLSCEQNLNHDAMYWYRQDPGQGLRLIYYSQIVNDFQKGDIAEGYSVSREKKESFPLTVTSAQKNPTAFYLCASSRAPRSNEKLFFGSGTQLSVL.

DNA of the CDR3: TGTGCCAGCAGCGTAGGAATGCCGGGACTAGCGGGGGGGCATGAGCAGTTCTTC. Its translation is CASSVGMPGLAGGHEQFF. The chain couples TRBV9 to TRBJ2-1; TRBD2 aligns across 16 bases. This CDR3 comprises 18 residues. The V gene end was trimmed by 0 bases and the J gene end by 8 bases; junction bases not matched to a gene: 8. The germline V gene has CDR1 SGDLS and CDR2 YYNGEE.

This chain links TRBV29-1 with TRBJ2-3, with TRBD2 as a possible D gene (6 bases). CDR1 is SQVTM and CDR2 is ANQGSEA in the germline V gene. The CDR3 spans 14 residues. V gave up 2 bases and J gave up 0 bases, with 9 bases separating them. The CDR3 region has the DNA TGCAGCGTTGAATGGGGGACTAGCACAGATACGCAGTATTTT. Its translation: CSVEWGTSTDTQYF.

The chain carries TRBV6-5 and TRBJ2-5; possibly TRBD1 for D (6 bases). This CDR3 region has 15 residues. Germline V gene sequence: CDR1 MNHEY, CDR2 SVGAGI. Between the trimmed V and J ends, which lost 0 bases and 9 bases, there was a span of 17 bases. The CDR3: CASSYSTGQSPAQYF. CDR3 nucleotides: TGTGCCAGCAGTTACTCGACTGGACAGAGCCCCGCCCAGTACTTC.

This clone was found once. Here the CDR3 DNA reads TGTGCCAGCAGCTTAGTCTGGAGGTCGAGCAATCAGCCCCAGCATTTT. Translation gives CASSLVWRSSNQPQHF. The rearrangement uses TRBV7-2 and TRBJ1-5, with D hard to call. The V gene lost 1 base and the J gene lost 1 base, with 11 bases spanning the gap. The CDR3 is 16 residues long. Looked up from germline, CDR1 is SGHTA and CDR2 is FQGNSA.

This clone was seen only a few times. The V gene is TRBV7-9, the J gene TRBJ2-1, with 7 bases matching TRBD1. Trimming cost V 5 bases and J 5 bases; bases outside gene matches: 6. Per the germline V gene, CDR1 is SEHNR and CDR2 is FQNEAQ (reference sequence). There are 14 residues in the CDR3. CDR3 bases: TGTGCCAGCAGCCCGACGGGACAGCACAATGAGCAGTTCTTC. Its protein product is CASSPTGQHNEQFF.

The CDR3 nucleotides read TGTGCCAGTAGCGTCTATGGAGGGCCGCAGTATTTT. It codes for CASSVYGGPQYF. V usage is TRBV19 and J usage is TRBJ2-3; tentatively, D is TRBD2 (6 bases). The CDR3 is 12 residues long. In germline, CDR1 is LNHDA, CDR2 SQIVND (reference sequence). The germline V and J ends were trimmed by 6 bases and 10 bases, with 14 bases remaining between them.

CDR3 protein: CASSPTGGGGETQYF. CDR3 nucleotide sequence: TGTGCCAGCTCTCCAACGGGGGGGGGAGGAGAGACCCAGTACTTC. The gene calls are TRBV11-3 and TRBJ2-5; TRBD2 aligns across 8 bases. The trim removed 8 bases at V and 4 bases at J, leaving 12 bases unmatched. The CDR3 length is 15 residues. CDR1 and CDR2 from the germline V gene are SGHNT and YENEEA. Filled out from reference TRBV11-3 and TRBJ2-5, the complete variable domain reads EAGVVQSPRYKIIEKKQPVAFWCNPISGHNTLYWYLQNLGQGPELLIRYENEEAVDDSQLPKDRFSAERLKGVDSTLKIQPAELGDSAVYLCASSPTGGGGETQYFGPGTRLLVL.

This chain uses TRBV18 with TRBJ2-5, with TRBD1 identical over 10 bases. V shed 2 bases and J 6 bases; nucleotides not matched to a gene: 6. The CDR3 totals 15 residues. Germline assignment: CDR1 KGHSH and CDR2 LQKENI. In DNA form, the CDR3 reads TGTGCCAGCTCACCAGGGGACAGGGGAGAGAAGACCCAGTACTTC. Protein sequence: CASSPGDRGEKTQYF.

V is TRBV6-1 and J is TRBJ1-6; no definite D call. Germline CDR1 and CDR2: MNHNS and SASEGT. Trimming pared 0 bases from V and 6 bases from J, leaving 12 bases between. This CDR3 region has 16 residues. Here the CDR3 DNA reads TGTGCCAGCAGTGAAGCGCGACAACAAGCTAATTCACCCCTCCACTTT. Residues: CASSEARQQANSPLHF.

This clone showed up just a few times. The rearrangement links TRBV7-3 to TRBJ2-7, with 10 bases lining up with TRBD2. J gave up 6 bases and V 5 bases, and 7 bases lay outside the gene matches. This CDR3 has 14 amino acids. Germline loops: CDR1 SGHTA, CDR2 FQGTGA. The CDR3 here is CASSNLAGEGEQYF. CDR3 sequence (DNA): TGTGCCAGCAGCAATCTAGCGGGAGAGGGCGAGCAGTACTTC.

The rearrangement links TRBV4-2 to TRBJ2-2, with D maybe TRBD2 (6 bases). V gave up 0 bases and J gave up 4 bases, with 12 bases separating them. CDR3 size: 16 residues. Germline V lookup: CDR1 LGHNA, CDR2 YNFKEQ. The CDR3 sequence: CASSQDGGLSTGELFF. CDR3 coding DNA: TGTGCCAGCAGCCAAGACGGAGGACTATCCACCGGGGAGCTGTTTTTT.

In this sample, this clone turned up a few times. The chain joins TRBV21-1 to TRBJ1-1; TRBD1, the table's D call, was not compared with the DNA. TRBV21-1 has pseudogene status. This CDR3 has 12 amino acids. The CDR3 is CASSKAHRGAFF. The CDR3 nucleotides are TGTGCCAGCAGCAAAGCGCACAGGGGAGCTTTCTTT.

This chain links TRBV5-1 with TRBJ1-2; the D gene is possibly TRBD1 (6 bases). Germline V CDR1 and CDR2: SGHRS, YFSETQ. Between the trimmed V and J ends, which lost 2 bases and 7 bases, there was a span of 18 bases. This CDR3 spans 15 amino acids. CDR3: CASSFQPGTYLGYTF. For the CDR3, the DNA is TGCGCCAGCAGCTTCCAGCCGGGGACATACCTTGGCTACACCTTC.

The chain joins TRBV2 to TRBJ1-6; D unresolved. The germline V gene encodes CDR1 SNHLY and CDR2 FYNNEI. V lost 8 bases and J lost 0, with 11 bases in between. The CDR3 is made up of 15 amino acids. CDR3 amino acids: CASVRGSSYNSPLHF. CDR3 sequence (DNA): TGTGCCAGCGTCCGAGGCAGCTCCTATAATTCACCCCTCCACTTT.

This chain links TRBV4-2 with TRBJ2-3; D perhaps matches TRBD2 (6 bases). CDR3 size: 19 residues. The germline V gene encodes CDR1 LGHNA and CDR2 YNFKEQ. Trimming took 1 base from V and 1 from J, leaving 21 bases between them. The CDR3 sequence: CASSQVPRVRREGTDTQYF. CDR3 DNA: TGTGCCAGCAGCCAAGTCCCCAGGGTTCGGCGGGAAGGCACAGATACGCAGTATTTT.

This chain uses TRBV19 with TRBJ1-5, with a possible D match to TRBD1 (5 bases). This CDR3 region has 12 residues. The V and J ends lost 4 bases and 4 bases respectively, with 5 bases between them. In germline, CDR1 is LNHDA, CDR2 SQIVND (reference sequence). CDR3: CASSKGNQPQHF. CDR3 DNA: TGTGCCAGTAGTAAGGGGAATCAGCCCCAGCATTTT.

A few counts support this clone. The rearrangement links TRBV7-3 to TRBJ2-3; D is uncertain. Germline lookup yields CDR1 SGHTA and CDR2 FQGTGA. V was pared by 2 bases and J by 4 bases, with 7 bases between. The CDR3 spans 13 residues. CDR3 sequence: CASSLSPSDTQYF. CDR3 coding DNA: TGTGCCAGCAGCTTATCTCCGTCAGATACGCAGTATTTT.

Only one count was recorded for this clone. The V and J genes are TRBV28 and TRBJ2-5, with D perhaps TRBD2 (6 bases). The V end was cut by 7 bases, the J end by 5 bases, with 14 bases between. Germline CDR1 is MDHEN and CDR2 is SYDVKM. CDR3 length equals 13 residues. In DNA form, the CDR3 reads TGTGCCAGCAATCACGTGGGAGGCGAGACCCAGTACTTC. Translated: CASNHVGGETQYF. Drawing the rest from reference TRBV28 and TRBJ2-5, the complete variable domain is DVKVTQSSRYLVKRTGEKVFLECVQDMDHENMFWYRQDPGLGLRLIYFSYDVKMKEKGDIPEGYSVSREKKERFSLILESASTNQTSMYLCASNHVGGETQYFGPGTRLLVL.

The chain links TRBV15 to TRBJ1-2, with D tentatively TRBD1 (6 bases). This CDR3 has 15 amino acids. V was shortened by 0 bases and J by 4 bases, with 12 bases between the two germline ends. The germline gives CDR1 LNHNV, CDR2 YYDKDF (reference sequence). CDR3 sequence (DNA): TGTGCCACCAGCAGAGAGGGACAAAAGTCCTATGGCTACACCTTC. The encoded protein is CATSREGQKSYGYTF.

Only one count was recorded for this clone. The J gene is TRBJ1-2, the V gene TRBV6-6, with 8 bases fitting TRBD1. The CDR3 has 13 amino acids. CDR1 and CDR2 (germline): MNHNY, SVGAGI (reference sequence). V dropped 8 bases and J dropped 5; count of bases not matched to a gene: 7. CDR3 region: CASGNRGKYGYTF. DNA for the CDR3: TGTGCCAGCGGGAACAGGGGGAAGTATGGCTACACCTTC.

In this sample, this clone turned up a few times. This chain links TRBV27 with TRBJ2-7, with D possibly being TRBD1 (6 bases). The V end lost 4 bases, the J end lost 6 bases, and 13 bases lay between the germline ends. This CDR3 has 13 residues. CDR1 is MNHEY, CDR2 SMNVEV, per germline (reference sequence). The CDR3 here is CASSWDTRSEQYF. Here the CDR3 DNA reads TGTGCCAGCAGTTGGGACACCAGAAGCGAGCAGTACTTC.

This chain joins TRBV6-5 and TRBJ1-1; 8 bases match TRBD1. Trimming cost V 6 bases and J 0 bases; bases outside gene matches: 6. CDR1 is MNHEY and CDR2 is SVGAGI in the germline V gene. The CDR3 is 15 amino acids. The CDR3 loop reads CASRPGGKLNTEAFF. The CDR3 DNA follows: TGTGCCAGCAGACCAGGGGGCAAATTGAACACTGAAGCTTTCTTT.

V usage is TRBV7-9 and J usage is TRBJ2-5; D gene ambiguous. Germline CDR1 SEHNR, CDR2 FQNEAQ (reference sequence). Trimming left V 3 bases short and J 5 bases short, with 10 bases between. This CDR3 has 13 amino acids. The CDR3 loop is CASSLSWAETQYF. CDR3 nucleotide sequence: TGTGCCAGCAGCTTGTCATGGGCCGAGACCCAGTACTTC.